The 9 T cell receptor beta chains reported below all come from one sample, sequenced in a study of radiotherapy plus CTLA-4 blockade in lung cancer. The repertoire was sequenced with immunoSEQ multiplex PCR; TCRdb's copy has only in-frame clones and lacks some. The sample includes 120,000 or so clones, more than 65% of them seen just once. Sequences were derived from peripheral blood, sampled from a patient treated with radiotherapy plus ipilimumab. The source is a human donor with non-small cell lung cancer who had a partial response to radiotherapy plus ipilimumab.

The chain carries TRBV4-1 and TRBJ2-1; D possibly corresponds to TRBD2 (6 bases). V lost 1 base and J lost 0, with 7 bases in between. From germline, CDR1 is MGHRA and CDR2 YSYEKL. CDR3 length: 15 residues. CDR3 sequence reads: CASSQGLVSYNEQFF. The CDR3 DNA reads TGCGCCAGCAGCCAAGGACTAGTCTCCTACAATGAGCAGTTCTTC.

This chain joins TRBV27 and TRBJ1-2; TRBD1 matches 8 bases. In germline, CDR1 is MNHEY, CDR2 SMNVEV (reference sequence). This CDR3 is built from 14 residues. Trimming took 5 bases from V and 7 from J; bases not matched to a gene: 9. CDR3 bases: TGTGCCAGCAGTCCCCGGACAGGGACTTTTGGCTACACCTTC. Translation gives CASSPRTGTFGYTF.

This CDR3 reads CASSQDGVTGGVNEQFF. DNA of the CDR3: TGTGCCAGCAGCCAAGATGGAGTAACGGGAGGGGTAAATGAGCAGTTCTTC. This sequence joins TRBV4-2 and TRBJ2-1, with 8 bases fitting TRBD2. Germline V gene data show CDR1 as LGHNA and CDR2 as YNFKEQ. This CDR3 contains 17 residues. The junction had 11 bases not matched to a gene; V was cut back by 0 bases and J by 7 bases.

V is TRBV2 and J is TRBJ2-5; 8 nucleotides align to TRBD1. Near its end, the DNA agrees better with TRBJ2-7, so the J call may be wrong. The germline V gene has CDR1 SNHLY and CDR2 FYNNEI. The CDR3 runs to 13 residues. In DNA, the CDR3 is TGTGCCAGCAGGGACAGGGCCTCCTACGAGCAGTACTTC. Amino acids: CASRDRASYEQYF.

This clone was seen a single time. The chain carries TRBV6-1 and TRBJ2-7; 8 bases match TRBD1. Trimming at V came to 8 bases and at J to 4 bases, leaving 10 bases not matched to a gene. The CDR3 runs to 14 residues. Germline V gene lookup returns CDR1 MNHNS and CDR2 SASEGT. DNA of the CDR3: TGTGCCAGCCGAATTGGACAGGGCAGGTACGAGCAGTACTTC. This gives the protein CASRIGQGRYEQYF.

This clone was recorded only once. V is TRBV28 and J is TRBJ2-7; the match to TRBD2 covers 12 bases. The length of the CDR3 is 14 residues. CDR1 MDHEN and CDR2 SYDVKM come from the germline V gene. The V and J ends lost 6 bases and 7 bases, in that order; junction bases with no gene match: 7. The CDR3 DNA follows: TGTGCCAGCAGCGGACTAGCGGGATTTGGTGAGCAGTACGTC. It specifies CASSGLAGFGEQYV.

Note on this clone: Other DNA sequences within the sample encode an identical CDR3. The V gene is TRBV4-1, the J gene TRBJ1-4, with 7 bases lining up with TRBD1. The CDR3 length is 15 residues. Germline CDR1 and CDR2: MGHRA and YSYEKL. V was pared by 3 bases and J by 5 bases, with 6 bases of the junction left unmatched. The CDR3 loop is CASSQYGTVNEKLFF. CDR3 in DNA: TGCGCCAGCAGCCAGTACGGGACAGTAAATGAAAAACTGTTTTTT.

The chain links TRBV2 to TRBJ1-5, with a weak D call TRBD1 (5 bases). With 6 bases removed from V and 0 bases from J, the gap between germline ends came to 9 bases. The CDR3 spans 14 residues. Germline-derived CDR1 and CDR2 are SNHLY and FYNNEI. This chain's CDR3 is CASRAGNSNQPQHF. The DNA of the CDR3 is TGTGCCAGCAGGGCAGGGAATAGCAATCAGCCCCAGCATTTT.

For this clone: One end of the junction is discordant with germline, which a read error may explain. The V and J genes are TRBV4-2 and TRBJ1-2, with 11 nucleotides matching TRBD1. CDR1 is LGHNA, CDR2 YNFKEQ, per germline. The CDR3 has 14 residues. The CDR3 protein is CTSSQGQGAEGYTF. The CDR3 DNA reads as TGTACCAGCAGCCAAGGACAGGGGGCGGAGGGCTACACCTTC.